This record concerns one T cell receptor beta chain sequence. Sequencing used immunoSEQ multiplex PCR; TCRdb keeps in-frame clones, though not all of them. Found here are some 68,000 clones, roughly 95% of them singletons; the top ten hold 4% to 4.5%. Germline values: CDR1 LGHNA, CDR2 YNFKEQ. V shed 0 bases and J 3 bases; nucleotides not matched to a gene: 8. The CDR3 extends over 16 amino acids. The TCR comes from a man aged 40-50 years with rheumatoid arthritis. The rearrangement joins TRBV4-2 to TRBJ2-7; 7 nucleotides line up with TRBD2. Sample: PBMCs. The CDR3 reads CASSQDRGDWDYEQYF. DNA for the CDR3: TGTGCCAGCAGCCAAGACCGGGGGGACTGGGACTACGAGCAGTACTTC.